The next 15 T cell receptor beta chains were all read from a single sample in a study of blood T cells in healthy people across ages. With a J-beta primer mix and a sample-barcoded 5' primer, a second PCR ran roughly 7 to 11 cycles. TCRdb re-derived calls from the 5' RACE reads in MiXCR, one entry per CDR3 protein. The data hold 800,000 or so distinct CDR3 sequences, with 46% observed a single time. Sequenced: blood. These receptors originate from a man older than 75 in good health.

This clonotype occurred a few times. The chain has TRBV20-1 and TRBJ1-2; no reliable D call. This CDR3 region has 15 residues. The germline gives CDR1 DFQATT, CDR2 SNEGSKA (reference sequence). The ends were cut back, 0 bases at V and 0 bases at J, with 11 bases in the middle. The CDR3 loop is CSARDPGSSNYGYTF. The CDR3 DNA sequence: TGCAGTGCTAGAGACCCCGGGAGCTCTAACTATGGCTACACCTTC.

V is TRBV5-1 and J is TRBJ2-1; 9 bases agree with TRBD2. Trimming removed 3 bases from V and 3 bases from J; junction bases left unmatched: 7. The V gene's germline CDR1 is SGHRS and CDR2 YFSETQ. The CDR3 length is 16 residues. The CDR3 is CASSSGGGGVYNEQFF. The CDR3 region has the DNA TGCGCCAGCAGCTCTGGGGGCGGGGGGGTCTACAATGAGCAGTTCTTC.

The chain couples TRBV5-6 to TRBJ2-1; 12 nucleotides line up with TRBD1. CDR1 SGHDT and CDR2 YYEEEE come from the germline V gene. V dropped 5 bases and J dropped 9; count of bases not matched to a gene: 12. The CDR3 sequence is 16 residues long. Here the CDR3 DNA reads TGTGCCAGCAGACTTCAGGTGGGGACAGGGGGCAGTGAGCAGTTCTTC. Translating it yields CASRLQVGTGGSEQFF.

The chain employs TRBV3-1 and TRBJ1-4, with D possibly matching TRBD1 (5 bases). Trimming removed 4 bases at V and 0 bases at J, with 9 bases between. This CDR3 is built from 15 residues. The germline V gene encodes CDR1 LGHDT and CDR2 YNNKEL (reference sequence). This CDR3 reads CASSLTAPTNEKLFF. CDR3 sequence (DNA): TGTGCCAGCAGCCTGACAGCACCAACTAATGAAAAACTGTTTTTT. Looking up the rest from reference TRBV3-1 and TRBJ1-4 gives the full variable domain: DTAVSQTPKYLVTQMGNDKSIKCEQNLGHDTMYWYKQDSKKFLKIMFSYNNKELIINETVPNRFSPKSPDKAHLNLHINSLELGDSAVYFCASSLTAPTNEKLFFGSGTQLSVL.

The J gene is TRBJ2-3, the V gene TRBV9; D gene unclear. With 3 bases removed from V and 5 bases from J, the gap between germline ends came to 16 bases. This CDR3 has 15 amino acids. The germline V gene has CDR1 SGDLS and CDR2 YYNGEE. The DNA for the CDR3 is TGTGCCAGCAGCGCCTTCGGGCAGTACATAGATACGCAGTATTTT. Translated, it gives CASSAFGQYIDTQYF.

This sequence joins TRBV1 and TRBJ2-7; the D call in the table, TRBD2, was not verified against the DNA. TRBV1 is termed a pseudogene. The CDR3 spans 17 residues. CDR3 in amino acids: CTSSLLGEGPLSYEQYF. CDR3 nucleotides: TGCACCAGCAGCCTTTTGGGGGAGGGCCCCCTCTCCTACGAGCAGTACTTC.

The chain is built from TRBV5-1 and TRBJ2-1; 10 bases match TRBD2. Unmatched junction bases numbered 4, after V lost 2 bases and J lost 5 bases. Germline V CDR1 and CDR2: SGHRS, YFSETQ. This CDR3 is built from 15 residues. The CDR3 nucleotides read TGCGCCAGCAGCTTTCAACTAGCGGGACACAATGAGCAGTTCTTC. Its protein is CASSFQLAGHNEQFF.

The rearrangement joins TRBV4-1 to TRBJ2-1, with 14 bases fitting TRBD2. CDR3 length equals 20 residues. V dropped 2 bases and J dropped 5; count of bases not matched to a gene: 14. Germline V gene sequence: CDR1 MGHRA, CDR2 YSYEKL. The DNA of the CDR3 is TGCGCCAGCAGCCAATCCCCATGGTCGGGACTAGCGGGAGAGAACAATGAGCAGTTCTTC. It specifies CASSQSPWSGLAGENNEQFF.

V usage is TRBV20-1 and J usage is TRBJ1-2, with TRBD1 matching over 8 bases. CDR1 is DFQATT, CDR2 SNEGSKA, per germline (reference sequence). V lost 6 bases, J lost 8 bases, and 11 bases stayed unmatched. The CDR3 loop spans 13 amino acids. The CDR3 DNA reads as TGCAGTGCCTCCGACCGGGACAGGTGGGGCTACACCTTC. This translates into CSASDRDRWGYTF.

In DNA, the CDR3 is TGCGCCAGCAGCCCCCAACCCGACCACTCCTACGAGCAGTACTTC. Translation gives CASSPQPDHSYEQYF. The rearrangement links TRBV5-1 to TRBJ2-7; D gene unclear. The germline gives CDR1 SGHRS, CDR2 YFSETQ. The V and J ends lost 4 bases and 0 bases respectively, with 14 bases between them. CDR3 size: 15 residues.

This clonotype was found many times. The rearrangement uses TRBV3-1 and TRBJ2-7; D unresolved. Germline CDR1 reads LGHDT; CDR2 reads YNNKEL (reference sequence). The CDR3 is 14 residues long. V lost 2 bases, J lost 2 bases, and 10 bases lay in between. The CDR3 protein is CASSQTDGAYEQYF. CDR3 DNA: TGTGCCAGCAGCCAAACGGACGGAGCCTACGAGCAGTACTTC.

The table lists this clonotype with a few counts. The chain couples TRBV13 to TRBJ2-7; D is unresolved. Germline V lookup: CDR1 PRHDT, CDR2 FYEKMQ (reference sequence). The V and J ends lost 1 base and 3 bases respectively, with 13 bases between them. The CDR3 loop spans 15 amino acids. CDR3: CASSLDKGSLYEQYF. The DNA for the CDR3 is TGTGCCAGCAGCTTAGACAAGGGCTCACTCTACGAGCAGTACTTC.

V usage is TRBV20-1 and J usage is TRBJ2-5; the D gene is possibly TRBD1 (6 bases). The CDR3 spans 14 residues. CDR1 DFQATT and CDR2 SNEGSKA come from the germline V gene (reference sequence). Trimming removed 0 bases from V and 4 bases from J, with 12 bases in between. The CDR3 nucleotides read TGCAGTGCTAGAGAGGGGGCAGGTTCAGAGACCCAGTACTTC. Translation gives CSAREGAGSETQYF.

The genes are TRBV5-1 and TRBJ1-4; 9 nucleotides line up with TRBD1. In germline, CDR1 is SGHRS, CDR2 YFSETQ. V gave up 3 bases and J gave up 5 bases; unmatched junction bases: 5. The CDR3 runs 15 residues. CDR3: CASSSPGTGNEKLFF. In DNA, the CDR3 is TGCGCCAGCAGCTCCCCCGGGACAGGGAATGAAAAACTGTTTTTT. Looking up the rest from reference TRBV5-1 and TRBJ1-4 gives the full variable domain: KAGVTQTPRYLIKTRGQQVTLSCSPISGHRSVSWYQQTPGQGLQFLFEYFSETQRNKGNFPGRFSGRQFSNSRSEMNVSTLELGDSALYLCASSSPGTGNEKLFFGSGTQLSVL.

The V gene is TRBV12-3 or TRBV12-4, the J gene TRBJ2-1, with D possibly TRBD1 on 8 matching bases. The ends were cut back, 4 bases at V and 0 bases at J, with 22 bases in the middle. The CDR3 covers 19 residues. The CDR3 here is CASSSRTGRDPSSYNEQFF. The CDR3 nucleotides are TGTGCCAGCAGTTCAAGGACAGGGAGGGACCCGAGCTCCTACAATGAGCAGTTCTTC.